A selection of T cell receptor beta chains follows, all from one sample in a study of identical twins. TCRdb processed the 5' RACE reads anew with MiXCR; each CDR3 protein has one entry. The sample includes roughly 720,000 distinct CDR3 sequences, 18% of them seen just once. These data were also reused for a study on T cells expressing NK-cell markers.

The sequencing sample was made of PBMCs. These receptors all stem from a woman between 18 and 29 years old in good health. The CDR3 runs from the conserved cysteine through the conserved F or W. A clone size is listed for some rows: how often the clone was seen (once, few, many), or a class if it is expanded.

V gene	J gene	clone size	CDR3 protein
TRBV7-2	TRBJ2-7	NA	CASSVDLASEQYF
TRBV6-1	TRBJ2-1	few	CASSARIGSNEQFF
TRBV6-5	TRBJ2-2	few	CASSYGWGGGTGELFF
TRBV5-5	TRBJ2-7	NA	CASSLLVPYEQYF
TRBV5-1	TRBJ2-1	few	CASSFLAESYNEQFF
TRBV20-1	TRBJ1-2	many	CSAQRTGTYGYTF
TRBV3-1	TRBJ2-7	NA	CASSRRIRQGLYEQYF
TRBV12-3/TRBV12-4	TRBJ2-7	few	CASSQRERSYEQYF
TRBV29-1	TRBJ2-7	few	CSVSAADYEQYF
TRBV7-9	TRBJ2-7	NA	CASSPGQGSIYEQYF
TRBV5-1	TRBJ2-1	many	CASSSTGTLGNEQFF
TRBV24-1	TRBJ1-2	NA	CASHFAGFFYGYTF
TRBV20-1	TRBJ2-2	few	CSAIVLELNTGELFF
TRBV12-3/TRBV12-4	TRBJ2-2	NA	CASSRAPGQGSTGELFF
TRBV5-1	TRBJ1-1	once	CASSRDSLNTEAFF
TRBV5-1	TRBJ2-5	NA	CASRTTTGIAETQYF
TRBV20-1	TRBJ2-3	few	CSANQQPRPSRQYF
TRBV6-1	TRBJ2-2	once	CASSPQRWTGRSTGELFF
TRBV4-2	TRBJ2-7	NA	CASSQGLLYEQYF
TRBV5-1	TRBJ2-7	many	CASSSLAGSYEQYF
TRBV20-1	TRBJ2-2	NA	CSAPADTGELFF
TRBV5-6	TRBJ2-7	few	CASTTGGNYEQYF
TRBV19	TRBJ2-3	NA	CASSMIYSSTDTQYF
TRBV28	TRBJ2-4	once	CASSFLLRDKNIQYF
TRBV20-1	TRBJ2-3	NA	CSARTGTASLGTDTQYF
TRBV12-5	TRBJ2-3	NA	CASGPGGRAGDTQYF
TRBV7-2	TRBJ2-1	few	CASSTNLGVNEQFF
TRBV11-2	TRBJ2-3	few	CASRTPRQGGTQYF
TRBV25-1	TRBJ2-2	NA	CASRSRETGELFF
TRBV5-1	TRBJ1-2	few	CASSLTGQGADGYTF
TRBV6-5	TRBJ2-5	many	CASSYRTDRGGETQYF
TRBV27	TRBJ2-2	NA	CASSLGLAGGDTGELFF
TRBV12-3/TRBV12-4	TRBJ1-5	few	CASTQSGGQPQHF
TRBV30	TRBJ2-3	NA	CAWSAPGVRTHTQYF
TRBV7-2	TRBJ1-1	few	CASSPSLANTEAFF
TRBV12-3/TRBV12-4	TRBJ2-1	many	CASSFGGHEQFF
TRBV15	TRBJ2-5	NA	CATSLSETQYF
TRBV29-1	TRBJ2-7	NA	CSVGTDGAYEQYF
TRBV12-3/TRBV12-4	TRBJ2-1	NA	CASSFSGSQNDYNEQFF
TRBV7-9	TRBJ2-7	NA	CASSSRDRGREQYF
TRBV7-9	TRBJ2-3	many	CASSLVVSDTQYF
TRBV7-9	TRBJ2-7	NA	CASSLGGSLSYEQYF
TRBV10-3	TRBJ1-1	few	CAIRRDPNTEAFF
TRBV6-1	TRBJ2-1	few	CASRQRPYNEQFF
TRBV29-1	TRBJ2-1	few	CSVEARQVSYNEQFF
TRBV10-3	TRBJ2-3	NA	CATKVGPSGTDTQYF
TRBV20-1	TRBJ2-7	many	CSAILYSGGVSYEQYF
TRBV7-9	TRBJ2-3	few	CATRRTFTDTQPHF
TRBV5-1	TRBJ2-3	NA	CASSPRGDPSTDTQYF
TRBV3-1	TRBJ1-6	NA	CASCRWTGVENSPLHF
TRBV6-1	TRBJ1-6	few	CASKPDSSYNSPLHF
TRBV7-8	TRBJ2-5	NA	CASSPRPGTVSGTQYF
TRBV28	TRBJ1-1	NA	CASSFPRTLAEAFF
TRBV7-9	TRBJ2-3	NA	CASSWTGTDTQYF
TRBV6-6	TRBJ1-1	NA	CAHGRYQTEAFF
TRBV7-2	TRBJ2-2	few	CASSHAVYTGELFF
TRBV5-5	TRBJ1-1	many	CASRQQGRSTEAFF